Described below is a single T cell receptor (beta chain) sequence and its context. The antigen remains unidentified. These data come from a study of T-cell reconstitution after alpha-beta-depleted transplantation in children. Notes on the study in general: Day-60 TCRbeta diversity that was high in some patients was derived from surviving recipient T cells and thymic progenitors. It was newly produced T cells that mostly accounted for T-cell counts and diversity one year after transplant. Expanded graft clones, several hundred of them, were reportedly the source of alpha-beta T cells about two months after transplant.

Unique molecular identifiers were incorporated when the TCRbeta library was constructed. TCRdb re-derived calls from the PCR reads in MiXCR, one entry per CDR3 protein. The repertoire holds approximately 520,000 distinct CDR3 sequences, over 9.5% seen once, with less than 15% in the top ten. The V end lost 4 bases, the J end lost 6 bases, and 5 bases lay between the germline ends. Germline-derived CDR1 and CDR2 are SGHRS and YFSETQ. The CDR3 loop spans 11 amino acids. V usage is TRBV5-1 and J usage is TRBJ2-1; D unclear. Here the sequenced sample was PBMCs, mostly from graft donor cells, taken 180 days after TCRalphabeta/CD19-depleted stem cell transplant. This clonotype was sampled from a female patient aged 2-9 years who had a stem cell transplant for aplastic anemia, so the T cells may come from the graft donor. DNA for the CDR3: TGCGCCAGCAGCACGGTCAATGAGCAGTTCTTC. Its protein product is CASSTVNEQFF. The full variable domain, with the rest looked up from reference TRBV5-1 and TRBJ2-1, is KAGVTQTPRYLIKTRGQQVTLSCSPISGHRSVSWYQQTPGQGLQFLFEYFSETQRNKGNFPGRFSGRQFSNSRSEMNVSTLELGDSALYLCASSTVNEQFFGPGTRLTVL.